Below, one T cell receptor beta chain is given with its context. This table comes from immunoSEQ multiplex PCR, and its TCRdb copy is limited to in-frame clones, with some not included. The data hold 60,000 to 100,000 clones, with more than 80% observed a single time. Between the trimmed V and J ends, which lost 2 bases and 10 bases, there was a span of 19 bases. The CDR3 spans 16 residues. From germline, CDR1 is SGDLS and CDR2 YYNGEE. The sample comes from a study of OX40 agonist ivuxolimab in advanced cancers. The sequencing here drew on CD4+ or CD8+ T cells sorted from blood, taken in a trial of the OX40 agonist ivuxolimab. The receptor comes from an adult with an advanced solid tumor such as melanoma, head and neck, liver or kidney cancer. The V and J genes are TRBV9 and TRBJ1-6; D not certain. Here the CDR3 reads CASSVGVDLEVSPLHF. The DNA of the CDR3 is TGTGCCAGCAGCGTTGGTGTGGATTTGGAGGTCTCACCCCTCCACTTT.